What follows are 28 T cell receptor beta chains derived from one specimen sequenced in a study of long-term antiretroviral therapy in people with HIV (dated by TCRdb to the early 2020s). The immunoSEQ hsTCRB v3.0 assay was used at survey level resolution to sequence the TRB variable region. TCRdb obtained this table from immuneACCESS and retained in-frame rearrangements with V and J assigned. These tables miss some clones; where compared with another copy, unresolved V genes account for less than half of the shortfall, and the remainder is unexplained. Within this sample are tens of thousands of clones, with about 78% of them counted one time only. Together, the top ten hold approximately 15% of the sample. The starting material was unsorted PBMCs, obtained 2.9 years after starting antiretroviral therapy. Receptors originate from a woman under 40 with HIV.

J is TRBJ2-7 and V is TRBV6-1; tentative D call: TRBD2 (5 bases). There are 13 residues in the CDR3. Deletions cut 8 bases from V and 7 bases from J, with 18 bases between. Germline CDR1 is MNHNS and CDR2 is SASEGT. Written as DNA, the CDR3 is TGTGCCAGCCGGACCCCCATTTCGGGGGAGCAGTACGTC. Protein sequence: CASRTPISGEQYV.

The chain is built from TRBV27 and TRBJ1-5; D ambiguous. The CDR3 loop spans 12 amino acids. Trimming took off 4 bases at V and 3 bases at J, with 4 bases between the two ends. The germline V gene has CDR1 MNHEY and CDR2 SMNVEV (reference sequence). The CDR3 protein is CASSSPNQPQHF. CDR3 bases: TGTGCCAGCAGTTCCCCCAATCAGCCCCAGCATTTT.

The CDR3 loop is CASSDGFLYNSPLHF. In DNA form, the CDR3 reads TGTGCCAGCAGCGACGGGTTTTTATATAATTCACCCCTCCACTTT. This chain joins TRBV2 and TRBJ1-6; D not resolved. The V gene lost 6 bases and the J gene lost 4 bases, with 13 bases spanning the gap. CDR1 is SNHLY and CDR2 is FYNNEI in the germline V gene. The CDR3 sequence is 15 residues long.

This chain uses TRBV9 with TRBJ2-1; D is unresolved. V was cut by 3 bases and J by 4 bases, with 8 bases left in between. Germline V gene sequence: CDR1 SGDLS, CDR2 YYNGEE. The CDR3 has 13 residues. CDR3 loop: CASSADLYNEQFF. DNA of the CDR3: TGTGCCAGCAGCGCCGATCTGTACAATGAGCAGTTCTTC.

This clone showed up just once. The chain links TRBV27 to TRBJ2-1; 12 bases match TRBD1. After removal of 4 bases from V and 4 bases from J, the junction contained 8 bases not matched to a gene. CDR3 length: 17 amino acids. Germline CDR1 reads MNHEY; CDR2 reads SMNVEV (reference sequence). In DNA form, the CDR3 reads TGTGCCAGCAGTTCGGGGGACAGGGGGCCGGCATACAATGAGCAGTTCTTC. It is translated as CASSSGDRGPAYNEQFF.

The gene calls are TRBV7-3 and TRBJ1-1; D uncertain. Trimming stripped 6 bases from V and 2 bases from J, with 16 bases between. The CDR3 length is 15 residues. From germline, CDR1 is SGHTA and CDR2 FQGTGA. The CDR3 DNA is TGTGCCAGCAGGAGAGAAGGAAACCCAAACACTGAAGCTTTCTTT. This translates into CASRREGNPNTEAFF.

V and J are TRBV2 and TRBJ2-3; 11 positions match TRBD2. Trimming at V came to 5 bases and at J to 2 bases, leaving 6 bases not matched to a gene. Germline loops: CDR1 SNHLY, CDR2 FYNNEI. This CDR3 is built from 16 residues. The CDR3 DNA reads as TGTGCCAGCAGTTTTAGCGGGGGGGCCCTCACAGATACGCAGTATTTT. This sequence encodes CASSFSGGALTDTQYF.

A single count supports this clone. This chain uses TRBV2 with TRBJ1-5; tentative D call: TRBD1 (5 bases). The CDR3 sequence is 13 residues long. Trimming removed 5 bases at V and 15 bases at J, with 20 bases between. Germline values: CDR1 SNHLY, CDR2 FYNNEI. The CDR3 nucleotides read TGTGCCAGCAGTCCCCAGGGTATAGGGTTCGGGCATTTT. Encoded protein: CASSPQGIGFGHF.

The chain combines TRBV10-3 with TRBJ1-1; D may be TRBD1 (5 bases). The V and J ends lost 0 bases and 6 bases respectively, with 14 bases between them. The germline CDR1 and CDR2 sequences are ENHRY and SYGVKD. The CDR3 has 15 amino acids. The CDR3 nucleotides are TGTGCCATCAGTGAGTCATGGCAGGGTGGTGCTGAAGCTTTCTTT. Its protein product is CAISESWQGGAEAFF.

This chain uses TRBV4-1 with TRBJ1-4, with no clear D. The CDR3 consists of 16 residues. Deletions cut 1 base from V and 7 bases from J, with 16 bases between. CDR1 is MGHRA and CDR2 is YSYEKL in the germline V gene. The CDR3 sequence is CASSQGRHPGREKLFF. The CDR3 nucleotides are TGCGCCAGCAGCCAAGGGAGACACCCCGGGCGTGAAAAACTGTTTTTT.

The CDR3 coding sequence is TGTGCCAGCAGCTTATTTGCAGGGATGAACACTGAAGCTTTCTTT. As protein: CASSLFAGMNTEAFF. This chain uses TRBV11-2 with TRBJ1-1; TRBD1 is a possible D gene (5 bases). The CDR3 contains 15 residues. With 2 bases removed from V and 0 bases from J, the gap between germline ends came to 10 bases. Per the germline V gene, CDR1 is SGHAT and CDR2 is FQNNGV.

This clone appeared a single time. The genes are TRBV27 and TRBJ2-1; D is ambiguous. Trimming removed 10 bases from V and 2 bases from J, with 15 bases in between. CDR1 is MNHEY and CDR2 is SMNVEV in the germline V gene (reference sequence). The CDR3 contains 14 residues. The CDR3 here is CATQSASPYNEQFF. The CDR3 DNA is TGTGCCACCCAGTCAGCGTCCCCCTACAATGAGCAGTTCTTC.

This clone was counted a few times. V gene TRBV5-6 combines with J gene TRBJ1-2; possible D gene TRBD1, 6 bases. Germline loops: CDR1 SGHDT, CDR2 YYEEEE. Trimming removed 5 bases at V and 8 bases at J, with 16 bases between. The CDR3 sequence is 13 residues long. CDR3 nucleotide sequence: TGTGCCAGCAGTATCGCAGGGGCAGGAGGCTACACCTTC. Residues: CASSIAGAGGYTF.

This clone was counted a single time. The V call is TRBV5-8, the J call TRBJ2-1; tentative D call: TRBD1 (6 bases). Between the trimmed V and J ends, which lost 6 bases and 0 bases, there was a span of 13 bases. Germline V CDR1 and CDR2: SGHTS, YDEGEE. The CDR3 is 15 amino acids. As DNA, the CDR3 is TGTGCCAGCAACTTAGGACAGAGCTCCTACAATGAGCAGTTCTTC. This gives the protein CASNLGQSSYNEQFF.

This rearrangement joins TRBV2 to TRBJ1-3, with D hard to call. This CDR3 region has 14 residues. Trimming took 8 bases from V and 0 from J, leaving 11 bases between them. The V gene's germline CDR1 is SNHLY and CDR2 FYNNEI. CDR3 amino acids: CASSDGSSGNTIYF. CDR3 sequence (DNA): TGTGCCAGCTCTGACGGGTCCTCTGGAAACACCATATATTTT.

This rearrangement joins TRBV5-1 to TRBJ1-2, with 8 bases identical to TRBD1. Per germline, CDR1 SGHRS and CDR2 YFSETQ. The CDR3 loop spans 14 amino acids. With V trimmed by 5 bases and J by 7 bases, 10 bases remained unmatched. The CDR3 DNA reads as TGCGCCAGCAGGGCGGGACAGGAGTTTGGTGGCTACACCTTC. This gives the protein CASRAGQEFGGYTF. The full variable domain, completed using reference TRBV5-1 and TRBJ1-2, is KAGVTQTPRYLIKTRGQQVTLSCSPISGHRSVSWYQQTPGQGLQFLFEYFSETQRNKGNFPGRFSGRQFSNSRSEMNVSTLELGDSALYLCASRAGQEFGGYTFGSGTRLTVV.

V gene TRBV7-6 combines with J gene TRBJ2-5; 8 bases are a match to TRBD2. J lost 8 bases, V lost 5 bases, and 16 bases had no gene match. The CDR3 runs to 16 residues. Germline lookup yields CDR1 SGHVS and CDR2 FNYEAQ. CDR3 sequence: CASSLGWTSPRDTQYF. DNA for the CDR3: TGTGCCAGCAGCCTGGGCTGGACTAGCCCCCGGGATACCCAGTACTTC.

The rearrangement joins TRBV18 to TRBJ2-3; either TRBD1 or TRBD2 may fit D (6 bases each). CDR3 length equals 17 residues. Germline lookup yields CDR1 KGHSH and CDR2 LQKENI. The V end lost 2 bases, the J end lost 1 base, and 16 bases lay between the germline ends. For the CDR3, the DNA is TGTGCCAGCTCACCAGCGAAAGCAGGGGAGGGCACAGATACGCAGTATTTT. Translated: CASSPAKAGEGTDTQYF.

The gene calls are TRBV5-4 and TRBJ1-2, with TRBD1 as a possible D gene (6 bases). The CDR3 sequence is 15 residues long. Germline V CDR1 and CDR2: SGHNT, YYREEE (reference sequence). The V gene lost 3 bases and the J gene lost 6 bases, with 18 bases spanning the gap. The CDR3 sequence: CASSSPILGADGYTF. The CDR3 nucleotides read TGTGCCAGCAGCTCCCCGATTCTGGGGGCGGATGGCTACACCTTC.

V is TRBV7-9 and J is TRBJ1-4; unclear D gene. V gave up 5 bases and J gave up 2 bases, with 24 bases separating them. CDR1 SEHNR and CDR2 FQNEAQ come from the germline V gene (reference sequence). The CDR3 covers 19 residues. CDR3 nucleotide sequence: TGTGCCAGCAGCCCCCCTCCCTACACGACCCAGGCGACTAATGAAAAACTGTTTTTT. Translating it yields CASSPPPYTTQATNEKLFF.

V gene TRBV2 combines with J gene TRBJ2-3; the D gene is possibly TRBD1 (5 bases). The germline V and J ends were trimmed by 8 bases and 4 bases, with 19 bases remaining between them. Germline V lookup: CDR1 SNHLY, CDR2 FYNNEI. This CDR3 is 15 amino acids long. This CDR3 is CASDGEGVFSDTQYF. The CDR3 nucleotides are TGTGCCAGCGACGGAGAAGGGGTTTTCTCAGATACGCAGTATTTT.

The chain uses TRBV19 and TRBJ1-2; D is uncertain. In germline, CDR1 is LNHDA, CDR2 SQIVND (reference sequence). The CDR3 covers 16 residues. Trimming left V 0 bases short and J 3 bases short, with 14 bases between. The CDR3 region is CASSIDLSNGYYGYTF. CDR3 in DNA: TGTGCCAGTAGTATAGATCTGTCTAACGGATACTATGGCTACACCTTC. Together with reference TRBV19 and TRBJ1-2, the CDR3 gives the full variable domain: DGGITQSPKYLFRKEGQNVTLSCEQNLNHDAMYWYRQDPGQGLRLIYYSQIVNDFQKGDIAEGYSVSREKKESFPLTVTSAQKNPTAFYLCASSIDLSNGYYGYTFGSGTRLTVV.

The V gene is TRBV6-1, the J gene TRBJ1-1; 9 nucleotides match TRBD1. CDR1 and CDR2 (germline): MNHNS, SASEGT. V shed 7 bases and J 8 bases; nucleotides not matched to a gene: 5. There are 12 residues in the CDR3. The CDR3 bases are TGTGCCAGCAATCCCGGACAGGGGGAAGCTTTCTTT. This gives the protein CASNPGQGEAFF.

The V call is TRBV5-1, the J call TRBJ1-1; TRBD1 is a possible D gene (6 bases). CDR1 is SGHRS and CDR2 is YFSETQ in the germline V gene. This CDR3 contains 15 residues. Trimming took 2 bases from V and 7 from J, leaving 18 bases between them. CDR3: CASSLDAGAWSEAFF. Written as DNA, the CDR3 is TGCGCCAGCAGCTTAGATGCGGGGGCGTGGAGTGAAGCTTTCTTT.

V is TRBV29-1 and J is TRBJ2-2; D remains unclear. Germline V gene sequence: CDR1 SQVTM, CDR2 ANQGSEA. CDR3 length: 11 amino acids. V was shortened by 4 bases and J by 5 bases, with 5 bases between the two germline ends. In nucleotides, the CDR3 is TGCAGCGTTGGGGAAACCGGGGAGCTGTTTTTT. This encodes CSVGETGELFF.

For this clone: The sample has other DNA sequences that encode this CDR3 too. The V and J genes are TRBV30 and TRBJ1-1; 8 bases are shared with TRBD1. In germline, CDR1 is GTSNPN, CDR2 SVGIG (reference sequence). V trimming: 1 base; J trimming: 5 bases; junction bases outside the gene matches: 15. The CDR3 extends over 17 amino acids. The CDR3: CAWSELLRTGKATEAFF. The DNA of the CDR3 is TGTGCCTGGAGTGAGCTCCTAAGGACAGGGAAGGCGACTGAAGCTTTCTTT.

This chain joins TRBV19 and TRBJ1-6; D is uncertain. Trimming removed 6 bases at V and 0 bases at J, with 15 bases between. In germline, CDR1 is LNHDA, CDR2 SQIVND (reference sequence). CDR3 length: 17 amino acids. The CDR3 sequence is CASSFSTRPSYNSPLHF. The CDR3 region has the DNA TGTGCCAGTAGCTTCTCAACCAGACCCTCCTATAATTCACCCCTCCACTTT.

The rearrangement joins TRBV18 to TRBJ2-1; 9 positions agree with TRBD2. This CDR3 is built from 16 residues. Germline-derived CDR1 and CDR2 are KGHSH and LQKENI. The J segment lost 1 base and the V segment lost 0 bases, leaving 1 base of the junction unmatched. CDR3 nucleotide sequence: TGTGCCAGCTCACCACCGGCGGGGGGGTCCTACAATGAGCAGTTCTTC. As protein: CASSPPAGGSYNEQFF.